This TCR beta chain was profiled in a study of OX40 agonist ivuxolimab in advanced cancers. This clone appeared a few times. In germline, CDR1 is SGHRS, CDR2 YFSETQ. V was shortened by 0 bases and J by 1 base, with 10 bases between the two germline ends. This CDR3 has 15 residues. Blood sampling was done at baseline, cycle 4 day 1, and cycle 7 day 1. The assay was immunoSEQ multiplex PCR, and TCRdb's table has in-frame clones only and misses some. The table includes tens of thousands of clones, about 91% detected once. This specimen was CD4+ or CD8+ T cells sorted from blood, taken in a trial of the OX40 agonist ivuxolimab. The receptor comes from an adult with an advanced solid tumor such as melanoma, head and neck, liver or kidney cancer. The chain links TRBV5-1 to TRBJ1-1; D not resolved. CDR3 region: CASSLATSGNTEAFF. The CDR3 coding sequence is TGCGCCAGCAGCTTGGCCACTTCAGGGAACACTGAAGCTTTCTTT.